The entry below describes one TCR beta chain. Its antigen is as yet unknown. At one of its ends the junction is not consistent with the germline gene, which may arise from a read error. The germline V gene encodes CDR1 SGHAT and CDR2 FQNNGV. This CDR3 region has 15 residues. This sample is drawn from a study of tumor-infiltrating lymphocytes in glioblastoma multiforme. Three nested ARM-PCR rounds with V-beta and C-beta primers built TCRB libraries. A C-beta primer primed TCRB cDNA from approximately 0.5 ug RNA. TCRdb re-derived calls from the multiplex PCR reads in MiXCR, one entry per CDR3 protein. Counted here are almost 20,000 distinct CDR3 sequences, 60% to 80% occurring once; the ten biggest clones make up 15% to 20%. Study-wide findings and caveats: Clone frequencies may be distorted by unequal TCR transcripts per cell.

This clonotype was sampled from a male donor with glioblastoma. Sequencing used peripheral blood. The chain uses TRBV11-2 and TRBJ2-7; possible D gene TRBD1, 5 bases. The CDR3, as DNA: TGTGACAGCACCCCCACTGGGGCCTTAGTGTGGGAGCAGTACTTC. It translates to CDSTPTGALVWEQYF.